Listed below are T cell receptor beta chains from one sample, sequenced in a study of blood T cell repertoires in COVID-19. Clones were read by immunoSEQ multiplex PCR, and TCRdb kept only the in-frame ones, dropping some. Counted here are about 260,000 clones, 70% to 90% occurring once; the ten biggest clones make up 3.5% to 4%. Material for sequencing was peripheral blood. The receptors shown here come from a man aged 18 to 35 with active or convalescent COVID-19. Both conserved end residues are part of each CDR3. The order of the fields is clone size, J gene, V gene, D gene, CDR3 DNA, CDR3 protein. The D gene is left open where the match is weak. Clone size is not always given. Where it is, it says once, few, many or a class for expanded clones.

abundance: .
j_gene: TRBJ1-1
v_gene: TRBV5-4
d_gene: .
CDR3nt: TGTGCCAGCAGACATGGTGGGGGGAACGAAGCTTTCTTT
CDR3aa: CASRHGGGNEAFF

abundance: .
j_gene: TRBJ2-1
v_gene: TRBV11-3
d_gene: .
CDR3nt: TGTGCCAGCAGCTCCCCGGGGGGCCGGAATGAGCAGTTCTTC
CDR3aa: CASSSPGGRNEQFF

abundance: .
j_gene: TRBJ1-5
v_gene: TRBV18
d_gene: TRBD1
CDR3nt: TGTGCCAGCTCTCAAACAGGGGATCGAAATCAGCCCCAGCATTTT
CDR3aa: CASSQTGDRNQPQHF

abundance: .
j_gene: TRBJ2-5
v_gene: TRBV24-1
d_gene: TRBD2
CDR3nt: TGTGCCACCAGTGGCTGGACTAGCGGGGCGTCGGGAGAGACCCAGTACTTC
CDR3aa: CATSGWTSGASGETQYF

abundance: .
j_gene: TRBJ1-2
v_gene: TRBV6-5
d_gene: TRBD1
CDR3nt: TGTGCCAGCAGTAGGGACAGGGACAACTATGGCTACACCTTC
CDR3aa: CASSRDRDNYGYTF

abundance: .
j_gene: TRBJ1-6
v_gene: TRBV6-5
d_gene: TRBD1
CDR3nt: TGTGCCAGCACGGGACAGGGTCATTCACCCCTCCACTTT
CDR3aa: CASTGQGHSPLHF

abundance: .
j_gene: TRBJ2-1
v_gene: TRBV24-1
d_gene: .
CDR3nt: TGTGCCACCAGTGCCCCGTCCCTGAGCTCCTACAATGAGCAGTTCTTC
CDR3aa: CATSAPSLSSYNEQFF

abundance: .
j_gene: TRBJ2-6
v_gene: TRBV3-1/TRBV3-2
d_gene: .
CDR3nt: TGTGCCAGCAGCCGCCGTGGACAGCAGTATCTCTCTGGGGCCAACGTCCTGACTTTC
CDR3aa: CASSRRGQQYLSGANVLTF

abundance: .
j_gene: TRBJ1-2
v_gene: TRBV2
d_gene: .
CDR3nt: TGTGCCAGCATCCTGGACAGATTCTATGGCTACACCTTC
CDR3aa: CASILDRFYGYTF

abundance: once
j_gene: TRBJ1-1
v_gene: TRBV28
d_gene: TRBD1
CDR3nt: TGTGCCAGCAGAGAAGACAGGGTGAACACTGAAGCTTTCTTT
CDR3aa: CASREDRVNTEAFF

abundance: few
j_gene: TRBJ1-6
v_gene: TRBV6-6
d_gene: TRBD1
CDR3nt: TGTGCCAGCAGTCGCCCGTTCCCCTCGGGACAGCTAAATTCACCCCTCCACTTT
CDR3aa: CASSRPFPSGQLNSPLHF

abundance: .
j_gene: TRBJ2-5
v_gene: TRBV7-9
d_gene: .
CDR3nt: TGTGCCAGCAGCCCCCCCCGTCCCCAAGAGACCCAGTACTTC
CDR3aa: CASSPPRPQETQYF

abundance: .
j_gene: TRBJ2-7
v_gene: TRBV25-1
d_gene: .
CDR3nt: TGTGCCAGCAGTCTGGGTGGAGTTCAGTACTTC
CDR3aa: CASSLGGVQYF

abundance: .
j_gene: TRBJ2-4
v_gene: TRBV12-3/TRBV12-4
d_gene: .
CDR3nt: TGTGCCAGCAGTTTCATGTCGGAAAACATTCAGTACTTC
CDR3aa: CASSFMSENIQYF

abundance: .
j_gene: TRBJ1-2
v_gene: TRBV2
d_gene: .
CDR3nt: TGTGCCAGCAGGGCCCAGGTGGATGGCTACACCTTC
CDR3aa: CASRAQVDGYTF

abundance: once
j_gene: TRBJ2-1
v_gene: TRBV18
d_gene: TRBD2
CDR3nt: TGTGCCAGCTCACCTCCGACAGCTACTAGCGGGAGTTTGAATGAGCAGTTCTTC
CDR3aa: CASSPPTATSGSLNEQFF

abundance: .
j_gene: TRBJ1-4
v_gene: TRBV28
d_gene: .
CDR3nt: TGTGCCAGCAGTAGTGACAGGCGAACTAATGAAAAACTGTTTTTT
CDR3aa: CASSSDRRTNEKLFF

abundance: .
j_gene: TRBJ1-1
v_gene: TRBV5-1
d_gene: .
CDR3nt: TGCGCCAGCAGCTTTGAGCACCCCCCCACGACTGAAGCTTTCTTT
CDR3aa: CASSFEHPPTTEAFF

abundance: .
j_gene: TRBJ1-6
v_gene: TRBV2
d_gene: TRBD1
CDR3nt: TGTGCCAGCCTCCCAGGGACAGGTTGGTCACCCCTCCACTTT
CDR3aa: CASLPGTGWSPLHF

abundance: .
j_gene: TRBJ1-4
v_gene: TRBV27
d_gene: .
CDR3nt: TGTGCCAGCTCGGGGAACAGAGCAGAAAAACTGTTTTTT
CDR3aa: CASSGNRAEKLFF

abundance: .
j_gene: TRBJ2-3
v_gene: TRBV6-5
d_gene: TRBD2
CDR3nt: TGTGCCAGCAGTTCCCCGACTAGCGGCACAGATACGCAGTATTTT
CDR3aa: CASSSPTSGTDTQYF

abundance: once
j_gene: TRBJ1-2
v_gene: TRBV30
d_gene: TRBD1
CDR3nt: TGTGCCAGCTGGGACAGGGGGTCCTATGGCTACACCTTC
CDR3aa: CASWDRGSYGYTF

abundance: .
j_gene: TRBJ2-5
v_gene: TRBV9
d_gene: TRBD2
CDR3nt: TGTGCCAGCAGCTACGGACTAGCGGACATACAAGAGACCCAGTACTTC
CDR3aa: CASSYGLADIQETQYF

abundance: .
j_gene: TRBJ2-1
v_gene: TRBV9
d_gene: .
CDR3nt: TGTGCCAGCAGCGTAGGGGTCGAGCGGGTCTCCTACAATGAGCAGTTCTTC
CDR3aa: CASSVGVERVSYNEQFF

abundance: .
j_gene: TRBJ2-7
v_gene: TRBV7-2
d_gene: .
CDR3nt: TGTGCCAGCAGCTCCACCTACGAGCAGTACTTC
CDR3aa: CASSSTYEQYF

abundance: once
j_gene: TRBJ1-1
v_gene: TRBV11-3
d_gene: TRBD1
CDR3nt: TGTGCCAGCAGCTTAGATCTAAGGGACAGAAAGAACACTGAAGCTTTCTTT
CDR3aa: CASSLDLRDRKNTEAFF

abundance: .
j_gene: TRBJ1-4
v_gene: TRBV28
d_gene: .
CDR3nt: TGTGCCAGCAGTCCTACAGGGAGTGCTAATGAAAAACTGTTTTTT
CDR3aa: CASSPTGSANEKLFF

abundance: .
j_gene: TRBJ1-5
v_gene: TRBV2
d_gene: .
CDR3nt: TGTGCCAGCACCGGAGTGGGTCAGCCCCAGCATTTT
CDR3aa: CASTGVGQPQHF

abundance: .
j_gene: TRBJ2-1
v_gene: TRBV14
d_gene: .
CDR3nt: TGTGCCAGCAGCCTGGACAGTCATACAGTGAATGAGCAGTTCTTC
CDR3aa: CASSLDSHTVNEQFF

abundance: .
j_gene: TRBJ2-2
v_gene: TRBV3-1/TRBV3-2
d_gene: .
CDR3nt: TGTGCCAGCAGCCATGAGAGAGGACTTTTCACCGGGGAGCTGTTTTTT
CDR3aa: CASSHERGLFTGELFF

abundance: .
j_gene: TRBJ2-5
v_gene: TRBV13
d_gene: TRBD1
CDR3nt: TGTGCCAGCAGCCCTTCTCTGGACAGGGGGTTAGAGACCCAGTACTTC
CDR3aa: CASSPSLDRGLETQYF

abundance: .
j_gene: TRBJ1-3
v_gene: TRBV28
d_gene: TRBD1
CDR3nt: TGTGCCAGCAGTTCCCTGGGACAGGGGCAGTTTGGAAACACCATATATTTT
CDR3aa: CASSSLGQGQFGNTIYF

abundance: .
j_gene: TRBJ2-7
v_gene: TRBV7-9
d_gene: TRBD2
CDR3nt: TGTGCCAGCAGCCCCCCCCTAGCGGGCGCCCACTCCTACGAGCAGTACTTC
CDR3aa: CASSPPLAGAHSYEQYF

abundance: .
j_gene: TRBJ2-2
v_gene: TRBV7-6
d_gene: TRBD2
CDR3nt: TGTGCCAGCAGCTTATACGCCGCTAGCGGACCAACGAACACCGGGGAGCTGTTTTTT
CDR3aa: CASSLYAASGPTNTGELFF

abundance: .
j_gene: TRBJ1-5
v_gene: TRBV21-1
d_gene: .
CDR3nt: TGTGCCAGCAAGCCTAGGGGCGAGCCCCAGCATTTT
CDR3aa: CASKPRGEPQHF

abundance: .
j_gene: TRBJ2-7
v_gene: TRBV29-1
d_gene: TRBD2
CDR3nt: TGCAGCGTCGCTGGACTAGCGGGGAACTACGAGCAGTACTTC
CDR3aa: CSVAGLAGNYEQYF

abundance: .
j_gene: TRBJ1-2
v_gene: TRBV6-5
d_gene: .
CDR3nt: TGTGCCAGCGGCACAGGGCATGGCTACACCTTC
CDR3aa: CASGTGHGYTF

abundance: .
j_gene: TRBJ1-2
v_gene: TRBV12-3/TRBV12-4
d_gene: .
CDR3nt: TGTGCCAGCAGTTCTGACAGCTATGGCTACACCTTC
CDR3aa: CASSSDSYGYTF

abundance: .
j_gene: TRBJ1-2
v_gene: TRBV24-1
d_gene: .
CDR3nt: TGTGCCACCAGTGAGCGGGACCTATTCGCTGGCTACACCTTC
CDR3aa: CATSERDLFAGYTF

abundance: .
j_gene: TRBJ2-3
v_gene: TRBV25-1
d_gene: TRBD2
CDR3nt: TGTGCCAGCAAGACTAGCGCAGATACGCAGTATTTT
CDR3aa: CASKTSADTQYF

abundance: .
j_gene: TRBJ2-5
v_gene: TRBV6-2/TRBV6-3
d_gene: TRBD2
CDR3nt: TGTGCCAGCAGTACGGGGGGGGAGACCCAGTACTTC
CDR3aa: CASSTGGETQYF

abundance: .
j_gene: TRBJ1-2
v_gene: TRBV27
d_gene: TRBD1
CDR3nt: TGTGCCAGCAGCCGGGGGACAGGGGATGGCTACACCTTC
CDR3aa: CASSRGTGDGYTF

abundance: .
j_gene: TRBJ1-4
v_gene: TRBV6-5
d_gene: .
CDR3nt: TGTGCCAGCAGGGGGCTGGGAGAAAAACTGTTTTTT
CDR3aa: CASRGLGEKLFF

abundance: .
j_gene: TRBJ1-2
v_gene: TRBV10-3
d_gene: TRBD1
CDR3nt: TGTGCCATCAGTGGGGACAGGGAAAGCGGCTACACCTTC
CDR3aa: CAISGDRESGYTF

abundance: .
j_gene: TRBJ2-5
v_gene: TRBV24-1
d_gene: .
CDR3nt: TGTGCCACCAGTGATTGGACAAGTTACGAGACCCAGTACTTC
CDR3aa: CATSDWTSYETQYF

abundance: .
j_gene: TRBJ2-3
v_gene: TRBV6-4
d_gene: TRBD2
CDR3nt: TGTGCCAGCAGTGGACTAGCGGGGGCAGATACGCAGTATTTT
CDR3aa: CASSGLAGADTQYF

abundance: .
j_gene: TRBJ1-2
v_gene: TRBV12-5
d_gene: .
CDR3nt: TGTGCTAGTGGGTTAGGACAAACCCGTCACGGCTACACCTTC
CDR3aa: CASGLGQTRHGYTF

abundance: few
j_gene: TRBJ2-7
v_gene: TRBV19
d_gene: TRBD1
CDR3nt: TGTGCCAGTACCGACAGGGGCTCCTACGAGCAGTACTTC
CDR3aa: CASTDRGSYEQYF

abundance: .
j_gene: TRBJ1-4
v_gene: TRBV5-4
d_gene: TRBD1
CDR3nt: TGTGCCAGCAGCCCAGGGACAGGCAGTAATGAAAAACTGTTTTTT
CDR3aa: CASSPGTGSNEKLFF

abundance: .
j_gene: TRBJ1-2
v_gene: TRBV27
d_gene: .
CDR3nt: TGTGCCAGCAGTTTAGCGGACACCCTAGACGGCTACACCTTC
CDR3aa: CASSLADTLDGYTF

abundance: .
j_gene: TRBJ2-6
v_gene: TRBV7-9
d_gene: .
CDR3nt: TGTGCCAGCAGCTTAGCAGCTGCAACTGCTGGGGCCAACGTCCTGACTTTC
CDR3aa: CASSLAAATAGANVLTF

abundance: few
j_gene: TRBJ1-1
v_gene: TRBV18
d_gene: .
CDR3nt: TGTGCCAGCTCACCCATCCAGTTAAACACTGAAGCTTTCTTT
CDR3aa: CASSPIQLNTEAFF

abundance: .
j_gene: TRBJ1-2
v_gene: TRBV5-1
d_gene: TRBD1
CDR3nt: TGCGCCAGCAGCCCACAGGGGCTCTCTCAGGGCTACACCTTC
CDR3aa: CASSPQGLSQGYTF

abundance: .
j_gene: TRBJ2-1
v_gene: TRBV2
d_gene: TRBD2
CDR3nt: TGTGCCAGTCAGAAGAAAAGGAACCTAGCGGGAGGCCGGGACAATGAGCAGTTCTTC
CDR3aa: CASQKKRNLAGGRDNEQFF

abundance: .
j_gene: TRBJ1-6
v_gene: TRBV27
d_gene: .
CDR3nt: TGTGCCAGCAGTTTATTGAGCTCCTATAATTCACCCCTCCACTTT
CDR3aa: CASSLLSSYNSPLHF

abundance: .
j_gene: TRBJ1-5
v_gene: TRBV30
d_gene: .
CDR3nt: TGTGCCTGGAGTGTAGGGTCAGCGGATCAGCCCCAGCATTTT
CDR3aa: CAWSVGSADQPQHF

abundance: .
j_gene: TRBJ2-1
v_gene: TRBV2
d_gene: .
CDR3nt: TGTGCCAGCAGGAAGGGGGTGAGTCTTTCCTACAATGAGCAGTTCTTC
CDR3aa: CASRKGVSLSYNEQFF

abundance: few
j_gene: TRBJ2-1
v_gene: TRBV19
d_gene: TRBD1
CDR3nt: TGTGCCAGTAGTTTACAGGGGGCAAACAATGAGCAGTTCTTC
CDR3aa: CASSLQGANNEQFF

abundance: once
j_gene: TRBJ2-7
v_gene: TRBV4-3
d_gene: TRBD2
CDR3nt: TGCGCCAGCAGCCAAGACCTAAAACTAGCGGCCCTAACCTACGAGCAGTACTTC
CDR3aa: CASSQDLKLAALTYEQYF

abundance: .
j_gene: TRBJ2-7
v_gene: TRBV7-7
d_gene: TRBD1
CDR3nt: TGTGCCAGCAGCCAGCGACAGGGCCACGAGCAGTACTTC
CDR3aa: CASSQRQGHEQYF